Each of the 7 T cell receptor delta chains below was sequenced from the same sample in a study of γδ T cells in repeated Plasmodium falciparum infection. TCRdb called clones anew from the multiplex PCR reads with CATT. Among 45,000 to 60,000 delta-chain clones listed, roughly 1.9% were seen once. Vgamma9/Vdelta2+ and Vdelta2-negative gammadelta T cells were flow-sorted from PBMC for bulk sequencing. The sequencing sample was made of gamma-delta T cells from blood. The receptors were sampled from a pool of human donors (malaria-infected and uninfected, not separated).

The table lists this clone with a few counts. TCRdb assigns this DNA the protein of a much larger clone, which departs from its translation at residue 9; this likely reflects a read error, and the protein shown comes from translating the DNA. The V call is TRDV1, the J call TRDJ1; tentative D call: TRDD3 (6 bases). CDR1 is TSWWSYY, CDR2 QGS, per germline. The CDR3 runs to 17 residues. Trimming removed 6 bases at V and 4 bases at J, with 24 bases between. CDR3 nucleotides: TGTGCTCTTGGCGTCCCTACAAACCGGGGGGACCTCGATAAACTCATCTTT. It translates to CALGVPTNRGDLDKLIF.

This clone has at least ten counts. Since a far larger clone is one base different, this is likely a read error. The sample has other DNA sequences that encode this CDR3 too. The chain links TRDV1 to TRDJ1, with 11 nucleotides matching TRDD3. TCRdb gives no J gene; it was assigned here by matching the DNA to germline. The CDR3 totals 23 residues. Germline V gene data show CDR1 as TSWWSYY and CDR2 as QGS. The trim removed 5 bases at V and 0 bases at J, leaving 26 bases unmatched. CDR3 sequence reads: CALGSTWAAPFLFGGYDTDKLIF. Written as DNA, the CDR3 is TGTGCTCTTGGGTCAACCTGGGCGGCTCCCTTCCTGTTTGGGGGATACGACACCGATAAACTCATCTTT.

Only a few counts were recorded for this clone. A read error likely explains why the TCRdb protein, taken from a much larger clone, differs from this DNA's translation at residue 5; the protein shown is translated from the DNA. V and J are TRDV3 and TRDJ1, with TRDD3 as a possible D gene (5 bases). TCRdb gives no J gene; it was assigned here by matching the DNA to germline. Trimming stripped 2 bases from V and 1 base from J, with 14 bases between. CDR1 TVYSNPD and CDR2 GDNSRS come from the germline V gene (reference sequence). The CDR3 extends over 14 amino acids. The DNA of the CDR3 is TGTGCCTTTGGTAGGGGAACTGGCACCGATAAACTCATCTTT. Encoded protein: CAFGRGTGTDKLIF.

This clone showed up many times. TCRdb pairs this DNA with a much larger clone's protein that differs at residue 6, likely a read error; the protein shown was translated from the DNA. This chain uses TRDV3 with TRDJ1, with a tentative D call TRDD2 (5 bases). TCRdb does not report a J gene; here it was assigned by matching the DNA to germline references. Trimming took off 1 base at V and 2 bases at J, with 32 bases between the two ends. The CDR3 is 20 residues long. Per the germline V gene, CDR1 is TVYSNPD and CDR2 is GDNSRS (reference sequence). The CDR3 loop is CAFKGLNQRPIFPTTDKLIF. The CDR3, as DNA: TGTGCCTTTAAGGGCCTTAACCAACGGCCCATTTTCCCTACTACCGATAAACTCATCTTT. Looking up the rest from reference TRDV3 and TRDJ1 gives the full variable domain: CDKVTQSSPDQTVASGSEVVLLCTYDTVYSNPDLFWYRIRPDYSFQFVFYGDNSRSEGADFTQGRFSVKHILTQKAFHLVISPVRTEDSATYYCAFKGLNQRPIFPTTDKLIFGKGTRVTVEP.

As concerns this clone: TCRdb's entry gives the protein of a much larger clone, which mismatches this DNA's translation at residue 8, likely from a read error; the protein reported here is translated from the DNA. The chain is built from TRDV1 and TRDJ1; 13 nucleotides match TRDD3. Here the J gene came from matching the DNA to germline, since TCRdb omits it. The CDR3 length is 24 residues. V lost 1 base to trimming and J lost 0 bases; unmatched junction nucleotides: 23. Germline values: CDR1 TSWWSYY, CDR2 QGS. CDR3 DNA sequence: TGTGCTCTTGGGGAACGAAGTGTATCGCCCTATTTTACTGGGGGATACGGGGACACCGATAAACTCATCTTT. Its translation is CALGERSVSPYFTGGYGDTDKLIF.

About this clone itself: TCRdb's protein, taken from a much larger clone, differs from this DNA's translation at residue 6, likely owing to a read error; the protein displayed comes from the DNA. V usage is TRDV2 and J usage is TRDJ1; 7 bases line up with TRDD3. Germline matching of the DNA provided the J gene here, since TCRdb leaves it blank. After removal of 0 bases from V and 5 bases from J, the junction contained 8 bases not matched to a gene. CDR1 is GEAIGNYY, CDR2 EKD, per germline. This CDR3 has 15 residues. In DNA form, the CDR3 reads TGTGCCTGTGACACCGCTTCAATACTGGGGGATAAACTCATCTTT. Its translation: CACDTASILGDKLIF.

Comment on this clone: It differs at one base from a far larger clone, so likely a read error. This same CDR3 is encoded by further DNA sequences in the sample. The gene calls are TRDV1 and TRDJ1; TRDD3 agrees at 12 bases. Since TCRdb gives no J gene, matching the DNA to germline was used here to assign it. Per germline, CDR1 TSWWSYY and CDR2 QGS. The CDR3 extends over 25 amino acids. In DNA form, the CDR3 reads TGCGCTCTTGGGGAACTAGCCCTCTCCAACTGGGGGATACAAAGGCAGAGGAGGTACACCGATAAACTCATCTTT. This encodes CALGELALSNWGIQRQRRYTDKLIF.